The present TCR beta chain was sequenced within a study of shared clonotypes between healthy human individuals. From germline, CDR1 is PRHDT and CDR2 FYEKMQ (reference sequence). V lost 3 bases to trimming and J lost 0 bases; unmatched junction nucleotides: 1. The CDR3 is 15 residues long. Clones were sequenced by immunoSEQ multiplex PCR, and TCRdb holds only the in-frame ones, with some missing. This sample has 600,000 to 750,000 clones, with roughly 91% found just once. Whole-study findings and limits: Larger estimated richness was generally seen in naive subsets than in memory subsets.

Comments on this clone: What it recognizes is unknown.

Sequences were obtained from memory CD8+ T cells from PBMCs. Sample subset: CD45RO+ cells pooled with CCR7-negative TemRA cells. The J gene is TRBJ2-7, the V gene TRBV13, with 11 nucleotides matching TRBD2. The sequence was obtained from a man between 18 and 35 years old in good health. Some clones in this sample may be carry-over from other donors' samples. In DNA form, the CDR3 reads TGTGCCAGCAGCTTGGGACTAGCGGACTCCTACGAGCAGTACTTC. It codes for CASSLGLADSYEQYF.